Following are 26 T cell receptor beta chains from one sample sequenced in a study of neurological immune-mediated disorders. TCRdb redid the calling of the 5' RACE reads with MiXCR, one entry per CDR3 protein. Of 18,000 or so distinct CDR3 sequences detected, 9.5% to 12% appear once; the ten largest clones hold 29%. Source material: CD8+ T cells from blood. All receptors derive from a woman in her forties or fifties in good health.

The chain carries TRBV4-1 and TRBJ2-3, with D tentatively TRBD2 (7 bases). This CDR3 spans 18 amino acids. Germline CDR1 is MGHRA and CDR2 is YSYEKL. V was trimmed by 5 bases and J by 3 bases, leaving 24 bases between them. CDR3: CASSGSGRGAGKTDTQYF. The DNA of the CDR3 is TGCGCCAGCAGCGGTAGCGGTCGGGGGGCCGGCAAGACAGATACGCAGTATTTT.

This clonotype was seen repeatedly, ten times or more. The CDR3 spells CASSLARDSRTYEQYF. CDR3 nucleotide sequence: TGTGCCAGCAGCTTAGCCCGGGACTCGAGAACCTACGAGCAGTACTTC. The gene calls are TRBV7-2 and TRBJ2-7, with TRBD2 as a possible D gene (6 bases). The CDR3 is 16 residues long. The V and J ends lost 0 bases and 2 bases respectively, with 14 bases between them. Germline values: CDR1 SGHTA, CDR2 FQGNSA.

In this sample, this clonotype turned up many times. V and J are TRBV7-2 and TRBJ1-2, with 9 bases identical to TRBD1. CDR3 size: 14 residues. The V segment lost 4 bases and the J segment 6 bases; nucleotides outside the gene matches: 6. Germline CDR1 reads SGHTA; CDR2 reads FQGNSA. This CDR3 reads CASSSGQGRNGYTF. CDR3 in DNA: TGTGCCAGCAGCTCTGGACAGGGGAGAAATGGCTACACCTTC.

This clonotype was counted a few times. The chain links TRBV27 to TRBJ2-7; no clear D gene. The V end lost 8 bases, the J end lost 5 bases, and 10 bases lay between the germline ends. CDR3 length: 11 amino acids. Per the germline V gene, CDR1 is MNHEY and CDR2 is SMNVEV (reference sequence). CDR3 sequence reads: CASLNGHEQYF. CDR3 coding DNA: TGTGCCAGCCTCAACGGCCACGAGCAGTACTTC.

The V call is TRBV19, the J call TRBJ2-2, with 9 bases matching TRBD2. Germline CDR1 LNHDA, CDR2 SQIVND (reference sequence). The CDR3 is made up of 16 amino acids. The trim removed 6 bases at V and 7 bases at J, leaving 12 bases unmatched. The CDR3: CASSSGAGGPVGELFF. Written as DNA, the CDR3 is TGTGCCAGTAGCAGCGGGGCGGGAGGGCCTGTCGGGGAGCTGTTTTTT.

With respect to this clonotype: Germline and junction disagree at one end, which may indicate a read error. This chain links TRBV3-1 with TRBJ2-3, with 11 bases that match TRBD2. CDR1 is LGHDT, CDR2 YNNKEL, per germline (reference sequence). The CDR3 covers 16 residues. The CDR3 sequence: CASSQVVAGGPETQYF. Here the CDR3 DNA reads TGTGCCAGCAGCCAAGTTGTAGCGGGGGGGCCAGAAACGCAGTATTTT.

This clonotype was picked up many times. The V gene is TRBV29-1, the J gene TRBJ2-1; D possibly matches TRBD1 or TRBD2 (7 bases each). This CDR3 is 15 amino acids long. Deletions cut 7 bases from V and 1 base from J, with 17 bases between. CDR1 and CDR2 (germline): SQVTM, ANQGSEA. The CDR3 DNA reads TGCAGCGCCGCAGGGGGGGGTCAATCCTACAATGAGCAGTTCTTC. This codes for CSAAGGGQSYNEQFF.

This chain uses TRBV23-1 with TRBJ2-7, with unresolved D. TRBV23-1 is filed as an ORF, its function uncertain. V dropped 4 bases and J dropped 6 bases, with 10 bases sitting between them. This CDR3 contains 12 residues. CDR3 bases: TGCGCCAGCAGTCGTCCCAAGCGCGAGCAGTACTTC. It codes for CASSRPKREQYF.

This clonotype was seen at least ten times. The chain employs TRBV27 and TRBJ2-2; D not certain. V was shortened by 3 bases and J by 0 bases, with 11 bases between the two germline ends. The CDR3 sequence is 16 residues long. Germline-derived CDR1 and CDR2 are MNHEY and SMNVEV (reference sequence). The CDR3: CASSFLGNPNTGELFF. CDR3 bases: TGTGCCAGCAGTTTTCTGGGAAACCCGAACACCGGGGAGCTGTTTTTT.

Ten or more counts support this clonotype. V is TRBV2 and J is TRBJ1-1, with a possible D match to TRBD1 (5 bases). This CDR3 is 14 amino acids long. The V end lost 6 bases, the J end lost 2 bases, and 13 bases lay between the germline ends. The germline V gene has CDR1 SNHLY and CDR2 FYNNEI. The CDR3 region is CASSLTALNTEAFF. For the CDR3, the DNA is TGTGCCAGCAGCCTGACAGCGCTCAACACTGAAGCTTTCTTT.

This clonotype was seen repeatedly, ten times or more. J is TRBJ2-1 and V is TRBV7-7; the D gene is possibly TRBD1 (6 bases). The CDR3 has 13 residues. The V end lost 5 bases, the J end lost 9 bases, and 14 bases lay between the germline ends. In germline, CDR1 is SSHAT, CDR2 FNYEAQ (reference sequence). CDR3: CASSLNRDGEQFF. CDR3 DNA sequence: TGTGCCAGCAGCCTGAACAGGGACGGTGAGCAGTTCTTC.

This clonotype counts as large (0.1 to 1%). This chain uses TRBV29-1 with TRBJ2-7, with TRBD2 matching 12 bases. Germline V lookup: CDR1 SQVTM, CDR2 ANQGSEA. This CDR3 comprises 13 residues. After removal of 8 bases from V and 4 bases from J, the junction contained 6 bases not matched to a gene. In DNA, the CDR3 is TGCAGCATACGACTAGCGGGAGAGTACGAGCAGTACTTC. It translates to CSIRLAGEYEQYF.

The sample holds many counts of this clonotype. For the CDR3, the DNA is TGTGCCAGCAGTCCTTCGGGGCCCGGTTACGAGCAGTACTTC. It codes for CASSPSGPGYEQYF. The chain recombines TRBV6-1 with TRBJ2-7; D may correspond to TRBD1 or TRBD2 (5 bases each). The CDR3 totals 14 residues. Trimming left V 5 bases short and J 4 bases short, with 15 bases between. The germline V gene encodes CDR1 MNHNS and CDR2 SASEGT.

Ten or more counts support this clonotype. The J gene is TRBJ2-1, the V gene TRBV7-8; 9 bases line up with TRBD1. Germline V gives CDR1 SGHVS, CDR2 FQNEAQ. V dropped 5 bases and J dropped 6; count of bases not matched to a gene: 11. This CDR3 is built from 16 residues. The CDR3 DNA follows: TGTGCCAGCAGCCAGACAACTCGGACAGGGGTCAATGAGCAGTTCTTC. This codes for CASSQTTRTGVNEQFF.

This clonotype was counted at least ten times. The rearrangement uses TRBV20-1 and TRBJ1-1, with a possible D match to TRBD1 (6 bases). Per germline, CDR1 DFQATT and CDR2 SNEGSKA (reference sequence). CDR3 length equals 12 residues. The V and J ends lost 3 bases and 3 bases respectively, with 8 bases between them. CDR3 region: CSASQGYTEAFF. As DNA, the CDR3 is TGCAGTGCTAGTCAGGGGTACACTGAAGCTTTCTTT.

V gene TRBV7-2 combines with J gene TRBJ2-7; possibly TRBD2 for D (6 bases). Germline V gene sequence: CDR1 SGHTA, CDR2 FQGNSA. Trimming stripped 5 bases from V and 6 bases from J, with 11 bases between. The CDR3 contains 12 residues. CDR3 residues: CASSASGLEQYF. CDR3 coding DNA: TGTGCCAGCAGCGCTTCGGGACTCGAGCAGTACTTC.

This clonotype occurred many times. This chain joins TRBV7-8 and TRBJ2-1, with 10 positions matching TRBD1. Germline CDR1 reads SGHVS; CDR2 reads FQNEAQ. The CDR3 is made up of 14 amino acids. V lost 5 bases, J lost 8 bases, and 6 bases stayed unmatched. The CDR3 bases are TGTGCCAGCAGCCCCCGGACAGGGGGGGATGAGCAGTTCTTC. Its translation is CASSPRTGGDEQFF.

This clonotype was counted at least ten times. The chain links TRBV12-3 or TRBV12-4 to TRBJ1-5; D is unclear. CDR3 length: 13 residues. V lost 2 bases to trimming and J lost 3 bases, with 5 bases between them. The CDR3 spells CASSLQYNQPQHF. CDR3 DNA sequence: TGTGCCAGCAGTTTACAGTACAATCAGCCCCAGCATTTT.

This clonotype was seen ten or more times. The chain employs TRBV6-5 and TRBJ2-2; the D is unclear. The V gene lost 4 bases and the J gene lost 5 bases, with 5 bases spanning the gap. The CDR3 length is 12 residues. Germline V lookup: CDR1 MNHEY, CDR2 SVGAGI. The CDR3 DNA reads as TGTGCCAGCAGTTCCCAAACCGGGGAGCTGTTTTTT. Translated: CASSSQTGELFF.

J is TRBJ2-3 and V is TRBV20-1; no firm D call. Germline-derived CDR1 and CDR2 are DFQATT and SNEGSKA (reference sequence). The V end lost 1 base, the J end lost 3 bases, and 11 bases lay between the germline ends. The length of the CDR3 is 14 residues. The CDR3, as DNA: TGCAGTGCTAGAGGGCTAGTAAGGACAGATACGCAGTATTTT. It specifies CSARGLVRTDTQYF.

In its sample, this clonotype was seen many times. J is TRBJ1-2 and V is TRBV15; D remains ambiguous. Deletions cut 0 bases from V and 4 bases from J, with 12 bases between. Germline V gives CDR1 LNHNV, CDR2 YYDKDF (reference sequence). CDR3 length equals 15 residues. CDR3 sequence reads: CATSRDRSVGYGYTF. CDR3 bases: TGTGCCACCAGCAGAGATAGGTCCGTCGGCTATGGCTACACCTTC.

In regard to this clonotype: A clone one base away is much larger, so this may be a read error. This CDR3 is CVSIPGLSYNEQFF. The CDR3 coding sequence is TGTGTCAGCATTCCAGGACTCTCCTACAATGAGCAGTTCTTC. The chain recombines TRBV5-6 with TRBJ2-1, with D possibly TRBD2 on 5 matching bases. Per the germline V gene, CDR1 is SGHDT and CDR2 is YYEEEE. The CDR3 contains 14 residues.

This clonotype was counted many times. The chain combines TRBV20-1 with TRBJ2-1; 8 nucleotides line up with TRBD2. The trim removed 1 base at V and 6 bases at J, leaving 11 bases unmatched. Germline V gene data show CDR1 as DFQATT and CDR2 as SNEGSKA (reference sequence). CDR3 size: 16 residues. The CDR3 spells CSARALQGAGGNEQFF. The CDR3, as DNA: TGCAGTGCTAGAGCTCTACAAGGGGCGGGGGGCAATGAGCAGTTCTTC.

CDR3 loop: CSVEDTKRPNTGELFF. In DNA form, the CDR3 reads TGCAGCGTTGAAGATACTAAGCGGCCGAACACCGGGGAGCTGTTTTTT. The chain uses TRBV29-1 and TRBJ2-2, with D possibly matching TRBD2 (5 bases). V lost 0 bases, J lost 0 bases, and 11 bases lay in between. Germline V lookup: CDR1 SQVTM, CDR2 ANQGSEA. CDR3 size: 16 residues.

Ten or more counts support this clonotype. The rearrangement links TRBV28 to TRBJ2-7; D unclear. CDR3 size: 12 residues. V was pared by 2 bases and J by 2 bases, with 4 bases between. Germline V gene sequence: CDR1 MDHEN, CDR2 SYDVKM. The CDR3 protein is CASSLNTYEQYF. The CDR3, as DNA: TGTGCCAGCAGTTTAAATACCTACGAGCAGTACTTC.

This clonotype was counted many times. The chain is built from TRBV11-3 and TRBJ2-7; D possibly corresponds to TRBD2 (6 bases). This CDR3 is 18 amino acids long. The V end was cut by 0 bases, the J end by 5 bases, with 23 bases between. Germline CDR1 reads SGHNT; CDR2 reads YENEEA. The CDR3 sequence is CASSLDSHLRDLLDEQYF. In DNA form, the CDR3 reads TGTGCCAGCAGCTTAGATAGCCACCTCCGGGACTTACTAGACGAGCAGTACTTC.